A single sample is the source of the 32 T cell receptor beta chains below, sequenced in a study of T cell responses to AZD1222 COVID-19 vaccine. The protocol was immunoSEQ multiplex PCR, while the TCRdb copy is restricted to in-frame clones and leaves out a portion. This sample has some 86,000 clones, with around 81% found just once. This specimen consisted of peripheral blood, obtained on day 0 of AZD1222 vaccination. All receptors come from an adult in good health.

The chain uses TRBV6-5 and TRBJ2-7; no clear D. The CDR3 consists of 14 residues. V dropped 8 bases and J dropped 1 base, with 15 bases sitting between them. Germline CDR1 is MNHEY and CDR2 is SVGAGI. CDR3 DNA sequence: TGTGCCAGCCAAATGTCGACCCTTTCCTACGAGCAGTACTTC. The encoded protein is CASQMSTLSYEQYF.

Here the CDR3 DNA reads TGCGCCAGCAGCGACCTCTACGAGCAGTACTTC. Amino acids: CASSDLYEQYF. The chain carries TRBV5-1 and TRBJ2-7, with D unresolved. The CDR3 covers 11 residues. Germline V gives CDR1 SGHRS, CDR2 YFSETQ. V gave up 4 bases and J gave up 3 bases, with 5 bases separating them.

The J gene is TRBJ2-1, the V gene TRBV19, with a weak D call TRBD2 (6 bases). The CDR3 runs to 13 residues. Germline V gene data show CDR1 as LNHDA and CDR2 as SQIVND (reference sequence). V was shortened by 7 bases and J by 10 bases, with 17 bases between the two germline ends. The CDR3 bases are TGTGCCAGTACGGGGAGCGGGTATGGGGAGCAGTTCTTC. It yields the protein CASTGSGYGEQFF.

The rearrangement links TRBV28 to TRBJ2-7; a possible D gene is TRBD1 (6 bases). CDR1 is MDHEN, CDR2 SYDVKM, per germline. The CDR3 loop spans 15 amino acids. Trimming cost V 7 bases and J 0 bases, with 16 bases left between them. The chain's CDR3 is CASKGNGRGSYEQYF. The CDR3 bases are TGTGCCAGCAAAGGAAACGGCAGGGGCTCCTACGAGCAGTACTTC.

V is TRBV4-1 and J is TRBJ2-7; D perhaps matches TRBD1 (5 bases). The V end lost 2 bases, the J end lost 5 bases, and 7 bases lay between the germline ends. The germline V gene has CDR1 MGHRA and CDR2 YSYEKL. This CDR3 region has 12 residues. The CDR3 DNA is TGCGCCAGCAGCCAACAGGGAAACGAGCAGTACTTC. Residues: CASSQQGNEQYF.

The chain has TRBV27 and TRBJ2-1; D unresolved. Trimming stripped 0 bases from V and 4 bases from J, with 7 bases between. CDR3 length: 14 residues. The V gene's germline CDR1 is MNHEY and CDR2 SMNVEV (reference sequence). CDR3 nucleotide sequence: TGTGCCAGCAGTTTATCTGGTCAGTACAATGAGCAGTTCTTC. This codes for CASSLSGQYNEQFF.

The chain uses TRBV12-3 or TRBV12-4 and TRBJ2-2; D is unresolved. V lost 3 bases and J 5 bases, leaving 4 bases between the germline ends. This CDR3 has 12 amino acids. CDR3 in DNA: TGTGCCAGCAGTTTTGGGACCGGGGAGCTGTTTTTT. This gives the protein CASSFGTGELFF.

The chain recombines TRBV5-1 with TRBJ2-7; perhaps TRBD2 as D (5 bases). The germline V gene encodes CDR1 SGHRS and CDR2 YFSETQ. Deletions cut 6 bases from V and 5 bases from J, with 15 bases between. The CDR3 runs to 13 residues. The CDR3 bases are TGCGCCAGCAACGCCCCGTTTAGCGACGAGCAGTACTTC. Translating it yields CASNAPFSDEQYF.

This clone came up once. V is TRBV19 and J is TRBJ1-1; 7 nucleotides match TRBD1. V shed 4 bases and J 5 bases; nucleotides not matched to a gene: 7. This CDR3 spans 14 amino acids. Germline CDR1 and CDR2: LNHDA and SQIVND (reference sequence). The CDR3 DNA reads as TGTGCCAGTAGTAGAGGGGGCTGGAATACTGAAGCTTTCTTT. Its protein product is CASSRGGWNTEAFF. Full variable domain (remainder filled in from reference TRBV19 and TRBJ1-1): DGGITQSPKYLFRKEGQNVTLSCEQNLNHDAMYWYRQDPGQGLRLIYYSQIVNDFQKGDIAEGYSVSREKKESFPLTVTSAQKNPTAFYLCASSRGGWNTEAFFGQGTRLTVV.

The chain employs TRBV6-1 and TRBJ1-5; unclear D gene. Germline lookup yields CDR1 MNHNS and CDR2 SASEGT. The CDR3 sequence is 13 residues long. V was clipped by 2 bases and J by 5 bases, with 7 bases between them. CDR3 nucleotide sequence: TGTGCCAGCAGTGAACTAAACTATCAGCCCCAGCATTTT. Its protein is CASSELNYQPQHF.

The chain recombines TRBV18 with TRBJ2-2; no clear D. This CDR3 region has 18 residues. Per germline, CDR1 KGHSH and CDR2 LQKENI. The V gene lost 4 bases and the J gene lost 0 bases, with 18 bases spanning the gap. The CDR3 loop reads CASSLLEGSLANTGELFF. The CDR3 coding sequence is TGTGCCAGCTCACTGCTAGAAGGGTCGCTAGCGAACACCGGGGAGCTGTTTTTT.

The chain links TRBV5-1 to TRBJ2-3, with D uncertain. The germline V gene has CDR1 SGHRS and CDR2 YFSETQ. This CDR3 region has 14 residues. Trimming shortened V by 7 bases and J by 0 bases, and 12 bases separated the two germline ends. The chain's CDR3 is CASQLIPSTDTQYF. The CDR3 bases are TGCGCCAGCCAGTTGATACCTAGCACAGATACGCAGTATTTT.

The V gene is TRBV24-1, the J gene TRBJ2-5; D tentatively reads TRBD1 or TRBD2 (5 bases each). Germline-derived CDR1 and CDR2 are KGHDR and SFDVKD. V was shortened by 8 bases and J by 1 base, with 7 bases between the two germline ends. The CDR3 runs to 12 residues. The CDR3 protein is CATKGSQETQYF. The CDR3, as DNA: TGTGCCACCAAGGGGAGCCAAGAGACCCAGTACTTC.

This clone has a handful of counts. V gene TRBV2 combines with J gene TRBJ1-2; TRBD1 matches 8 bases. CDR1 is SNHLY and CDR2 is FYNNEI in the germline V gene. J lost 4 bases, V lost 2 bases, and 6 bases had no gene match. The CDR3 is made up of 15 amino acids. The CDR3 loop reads CASSEPGGAAYGYTF. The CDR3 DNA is TGTGCCAGCAGTGAACCAGGGGGCGCGGCCTATGGCTACACCTTC.

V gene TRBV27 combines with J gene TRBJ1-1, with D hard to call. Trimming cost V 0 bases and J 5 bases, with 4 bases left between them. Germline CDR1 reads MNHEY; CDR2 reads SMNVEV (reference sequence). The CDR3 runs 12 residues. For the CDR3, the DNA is TGTGCCAGCAGTTTATCGGGGACTGAAGCTTTCTTT. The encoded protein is CASSLSGTEAFF.

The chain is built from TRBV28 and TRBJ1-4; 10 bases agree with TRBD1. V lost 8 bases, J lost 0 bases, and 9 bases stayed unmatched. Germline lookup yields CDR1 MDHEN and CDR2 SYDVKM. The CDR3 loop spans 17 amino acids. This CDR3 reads CASGTGDEGATNEKLFF. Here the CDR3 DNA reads TGTGCCAGCGGGACAGGGGATGAGGGAGCAACTAATGAAAAACTGTTTTTT.

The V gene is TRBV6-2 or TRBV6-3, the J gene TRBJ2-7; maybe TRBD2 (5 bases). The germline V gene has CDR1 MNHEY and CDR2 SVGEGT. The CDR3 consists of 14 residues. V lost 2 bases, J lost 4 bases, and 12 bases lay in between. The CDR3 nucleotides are TGTGCCAGCAGTTACGGCCTTCGGGAATACGAGCAGTACTTC. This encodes CASSYGLREYEQYF.

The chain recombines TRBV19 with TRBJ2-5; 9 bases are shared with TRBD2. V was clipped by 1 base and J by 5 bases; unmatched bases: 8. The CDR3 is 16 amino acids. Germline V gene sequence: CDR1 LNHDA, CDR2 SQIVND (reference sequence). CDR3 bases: TGTGCCAGTAGTATAGGATCTGGGACTAGCTCGGAGACCCAGTACTTC. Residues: CASSIGSGTSSETQYF. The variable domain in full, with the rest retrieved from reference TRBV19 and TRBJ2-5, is DGGITQSPKYLFRKEGQNVTLSCEQNLNHDAMYWYRQDPGQGLRLIYYSQIVNDFQKGDIAEGYSVSREKKESFPLTVTSAQKNPTAFYLCASSIGSGTSSETQYFGPGTRLLVL.

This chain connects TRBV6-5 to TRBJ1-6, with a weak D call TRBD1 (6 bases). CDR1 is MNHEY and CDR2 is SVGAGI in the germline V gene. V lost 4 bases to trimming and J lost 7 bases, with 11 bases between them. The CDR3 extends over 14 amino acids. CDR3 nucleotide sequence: TGTGCCAGCAGTTCCAGGGGAGGCAATTCACCCCTCCACTTT. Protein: CASSSRGGNSPLHF.

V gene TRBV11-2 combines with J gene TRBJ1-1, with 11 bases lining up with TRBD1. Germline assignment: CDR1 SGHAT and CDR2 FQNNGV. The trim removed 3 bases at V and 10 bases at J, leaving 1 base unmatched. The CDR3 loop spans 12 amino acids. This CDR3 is CASSFGQGAAFF. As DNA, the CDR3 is TGTGCCAGCAGCTTTGGACAGGGGGCAGCTTTCTTT.

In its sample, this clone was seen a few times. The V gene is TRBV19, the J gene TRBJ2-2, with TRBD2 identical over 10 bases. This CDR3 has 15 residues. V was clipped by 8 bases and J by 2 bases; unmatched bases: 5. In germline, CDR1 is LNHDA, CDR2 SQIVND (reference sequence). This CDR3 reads CASSPSGSNTGELFF. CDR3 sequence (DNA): TGTGCCAGTTCTCCTAGCGGGAGTAACACCGGGGAGCTGTTTTTT.

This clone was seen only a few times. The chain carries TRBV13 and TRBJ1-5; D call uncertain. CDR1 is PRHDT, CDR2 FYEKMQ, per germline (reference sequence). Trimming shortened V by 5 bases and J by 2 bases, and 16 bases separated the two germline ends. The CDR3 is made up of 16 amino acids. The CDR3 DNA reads TGTGCCAGCAGCCATCTCTCGGGGAGGGGCAATCAGCCCCAGCATTTT. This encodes CASSHLSGRGNQPQHF.

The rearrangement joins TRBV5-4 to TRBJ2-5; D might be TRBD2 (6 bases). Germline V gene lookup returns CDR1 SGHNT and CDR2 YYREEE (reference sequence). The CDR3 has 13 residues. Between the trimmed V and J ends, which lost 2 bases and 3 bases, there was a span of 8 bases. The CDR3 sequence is CASSFRGKETQYF. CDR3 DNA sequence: TGTGCCAGCAGCTTCCGCGGGAAAGAGACCCAGTACTTC.

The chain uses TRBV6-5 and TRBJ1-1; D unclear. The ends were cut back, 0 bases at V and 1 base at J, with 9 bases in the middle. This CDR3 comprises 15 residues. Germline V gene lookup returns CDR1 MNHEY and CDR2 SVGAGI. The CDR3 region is CASSYSRTPNTEAFF. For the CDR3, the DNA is TGTGCCAGCAGTTACTCTAGGACTCCGAACACTGAAGCTTTCTTT.

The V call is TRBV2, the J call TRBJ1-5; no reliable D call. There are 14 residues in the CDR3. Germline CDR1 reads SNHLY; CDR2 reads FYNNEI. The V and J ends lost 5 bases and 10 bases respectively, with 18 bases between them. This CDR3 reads CASSNLRTSDPQHF. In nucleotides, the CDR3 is TGTGCCAGCAGTAACCTCAGGACGTCTGATCCCCAGCATTTT. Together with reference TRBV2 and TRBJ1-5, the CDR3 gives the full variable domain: EPEVTQTPSHQVTQMGQEVILRCVPISNHLYFYWYRQILGQKVEFLVSFYNNEISEKSEIFDDQFSVERPDGSNFTLKIRSTKLEDSAMYFCASSNLRTSDPQHFGDGTRLSIL.

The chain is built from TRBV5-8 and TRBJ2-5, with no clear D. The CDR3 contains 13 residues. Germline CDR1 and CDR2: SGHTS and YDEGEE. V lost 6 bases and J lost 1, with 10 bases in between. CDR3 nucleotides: TGTGCCAGCACCGTGACCAGCCAAGAGACCCAGTACTTC. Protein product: CASTVTSQETQYF.

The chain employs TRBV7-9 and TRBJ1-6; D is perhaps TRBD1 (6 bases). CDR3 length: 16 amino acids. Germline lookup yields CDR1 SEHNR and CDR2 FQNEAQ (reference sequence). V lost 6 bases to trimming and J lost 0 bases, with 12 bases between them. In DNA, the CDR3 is TGTGCCAGCAGTCCCGACAGGAGCTCCTATAATTCACCCCTCCACTTT. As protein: CASSPDRSSYNSPLHF.

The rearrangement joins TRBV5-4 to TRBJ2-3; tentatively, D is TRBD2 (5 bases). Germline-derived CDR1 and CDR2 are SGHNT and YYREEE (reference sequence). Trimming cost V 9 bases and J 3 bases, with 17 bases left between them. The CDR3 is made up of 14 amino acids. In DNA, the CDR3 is TGTGCCACCGTAAACGGACTCCGAACAGATACGCAGTATTTT. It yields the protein CATVNGLRTDTQYF.

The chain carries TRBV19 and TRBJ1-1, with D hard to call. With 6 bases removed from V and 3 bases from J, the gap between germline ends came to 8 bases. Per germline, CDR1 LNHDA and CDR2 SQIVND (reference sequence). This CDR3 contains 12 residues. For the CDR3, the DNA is TGTGCCAGTAGCCGATGGGACACTGAAGCTTTCTTT. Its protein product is CASSRWDTEAFF. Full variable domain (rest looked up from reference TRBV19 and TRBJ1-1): DGGITQSPKYLFRKEGQNVTLSCEQNLNHDAMYWYRQDPGQGLRLIYYSQIVNDFQKGDIAEGYSVSREKKESFPLTVTSAQKNPTAFYLCASSRWDTEAFFGQGTRLTVV.

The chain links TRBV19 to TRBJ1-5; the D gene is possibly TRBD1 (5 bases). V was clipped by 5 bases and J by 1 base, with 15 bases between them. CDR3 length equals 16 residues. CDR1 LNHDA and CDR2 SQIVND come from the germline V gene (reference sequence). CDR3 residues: CASSPEGVGSNQPQHF. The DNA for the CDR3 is TGTGCCAGTAGTCCAGAAGGGGTGGGGAGCAATCAGCCCCAGCATTTT. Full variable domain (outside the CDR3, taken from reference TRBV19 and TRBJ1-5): DGGITQSPKYLFRKEGQNVTLSCEQNLNHDAMYWYRQDPGQGLRLIYYSQIVNDFQKGDIAEGYSVSREKKESFPLTVTSAQKNPTAFYLCASSPEGVGSNQPQHFGDGTRLSIL.

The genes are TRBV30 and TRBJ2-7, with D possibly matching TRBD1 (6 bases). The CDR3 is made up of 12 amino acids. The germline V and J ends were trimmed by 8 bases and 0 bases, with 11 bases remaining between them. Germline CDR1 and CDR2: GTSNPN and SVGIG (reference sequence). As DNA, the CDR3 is TGTGCCGGTCGGGACAACTCCTACGAGCAGTACTTC. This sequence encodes CAGRDNSYEQYF.

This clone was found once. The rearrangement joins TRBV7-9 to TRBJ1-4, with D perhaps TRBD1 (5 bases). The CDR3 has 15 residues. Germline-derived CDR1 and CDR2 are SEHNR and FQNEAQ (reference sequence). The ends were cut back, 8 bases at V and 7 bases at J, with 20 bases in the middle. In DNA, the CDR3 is TGTGCCAGCTCCAAGCCCTCCGGGGGGAGTGAAAAACTGTTTTTT. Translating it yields CASSKPSGGSEKLFF.